A selection of T cell receptor beta chains follows, all from one sample in a study of T cell repertoires in cytomegalovirus infection. One entry per CDR3 protein, called by TCRdb with MiXCR from the reads. The data contain roughly 800,000 distinct CDR3 sequences, about 28% of them seen just once; the ten biggest clones take up about an eighth. The antigens for these receptors are not known. Sequenced material: cultured CD8+ T cells from PBMCs, taken from culture after CMV antigen stimulation. The source is a human donor in good health (CMV status not recorded). Some clones in this sample may be carry-over from other donors' samples. Each CDR3 is given with its conserved first and last residue. Each record gives: J gene, clone size, V gene, D gene, CDR3 DNA, CDR3 protein. A D gene is named only where the DNA matches it firmly. Where a row states a size, it is once, few, many or the class of an expanded clone; other rows omit it.

J gene: TRBJ2-3
clone size: few
V gene: TRBV10-3
D gene: -
CDR3 DNA: TGTGCCATCAGTGAGTCGGGGCGGACTAGCACAGATACGCAGTATTTT
CDR3 protein: CAISESGRTSTDTQYF

J gene: TRBJ2-7
clone size: few
V gene: TRBV6-5
D gene: -
CDR3 DNA: TGTGCCAGCAGTTACATTGGCCAGCCCTACGAGCAGTACTTC
CDR3 protein: CASSYIGQPYEQYF

J gene: TRBJ1-1
clone size: few
V gene: TRBV2
D gene: -
CDR3 DNA: TGTGCCTCCCCAGGTGCGGGGGACACTGAAGCTTTCTTT
CDR3 protein: CASPGAGDTEAFF

J gene: TRBJ2-7
clone size: many
V gene: TRBV7-2
D gene: -
CDR3 DNA: TGTGCCAGCAGCTTAGGGGTCCCTCTCTACGAGCAGTACTTC
CDR3 protein: CASSLGVPLYEQYF

J gene: TRBJ1-1
clone size: few
V gene: TRBV6-5
D gene: -
CDR3 DNA: TGTGCCAGCAGTTACTCCTCGGGGGGGTGGGACACTGAAGCTTTCTTT
CDR3 protein: CASSYSSGGWDTEAFF

J gene: TRBJ2-2
clone size: -
V gene: TRBV25-1
D gene: -
CDR3 DNA: TGTGCCAGCAGTGAATATTTTATAGCTCCAGAAACAACCGGGGAGCTGTTTTTT
CDR3 protein: CASSEYFIAPETTGELFF

J gene: TRBJ1-1
clone size: -
V gene: TRBV2
D gene: -
CDR3 DNA: TGTGCCAGCAGTGAAGTAGGGGCGCCCCCGAACACTGAAGCTTTCTTT
CDR3 protein: CASSEVGAPPNTEAFF

J gene: TRBJ2-1
clone size: many
V gene: TRBV10-3
D gene: -
CDR3 DNA: TGTGCCATCAGTGAGTCTGACAGGCACTACAATGAGCAGTTCTTC
CDR3 protein: CAISESDRHYNEQFF

J gene: TRBJ1-1
clone size: -
V gene: TRBV20-1
D gene: TRBD1
CDR3 DNA: TGCAGTGCTAGAGATCCCGTCAGGGGGTTGACTTCTGAAGCTTTCTTT
CDR3 protein: CSARDPVRGLTSEAFF

J gene: TRBJ2-1
clone size: -
V gene: TRBV19
D gene: -
CDR3 DNA: TGTGCCAGTAGTGCGGCCCAATCCTACAATGAGCAGTTCTTC
CDR3 protein: CASSAAQSYNEQFF

J gene: TRBJ1-4
clone size: many
V gene: TRBV6-1
D gene: -
CDR3 DNA: TGTGCCAGCAGTGAAGCGCGTCCTAATGAAAAACTGTTTTTT
CDR3 protein: CASSEARPNEKLFF

J gene: TRBJ2-2
clone size: -
V gene: TRBV5-1
D gene: -
CDR3 DNA: TGCGCCAGCAGCCCCGAGGGGGCCGGGGAGCTGTTTTTT
CDR3 protein: CASSPEGAGELFF

J gene: TRBJ1-1
clone size: few
V gene: TRBV7-6
D gene: -
CDR3 DNA: TGTGCCAGCAGGTCGGTTGGGGACGCTGAAGCTTTCTTT
CDR3 protein: CASRSVGDAEAFF

J gene: TRBJ2-2
clone size: few
V gene: TRBV6-5
D gene: -
CDR3 DNA: TGTGCCAGCAGTTACAACGAGGAGCTGTTTTTT
CDR3 protein: CASSYNEELFF

J gene: TRBJ2-3
clone size: few
V gene: TRBV7-6
D gene: TRBD2
CDR3 DNA: TGTGCCAGCAGCTTAAATTTTAGGACTAGCGGCGGCACAGATACGCAGTATTTT
CDR3 protein: CASSLNFRTSGGTDTQYF

J gene: TRBJ1-2
clone size: few
V gene: TRBV7-9
D gene: TRBD1
CDR3 DNA: TGTGCCAGCTCGCCAGAGGGGGCGACCTATGGCTACACCTTC
CDR3 protein: CASSPEGATYGYTF

J gene: TRBJ1-6
clone size: -
V gene: TRBV6-1
D gene: -
CDR3 DNA: TGTGCCAGCAGTGAATTTAGGCTCGGATACTATAATTCACCCCTCCACTTT
CDR3 protein: CASSEFRLGYYNSPLHF

J gene: TRBJ1-2
clone size: few
V gene: TRBV7-9
D gene: -
CDR3 DNA: TGTGCCAGCAGCTTAGCGGGGGGCCAGGTCCCATCTAACTATGGCTACACCTTC
CDR3 protein: CASSLAGGQVPSNYGYTF

J gene: TRBJ2-5
clone size: many
V gene: TRBV7-3
D gene: -
CDR3 DNA: TGTGCCAGCAGCCCTTCTTGGGGAGGAGAGACCCAGTACTTC
CDR3 protein: CASSPSWGGETQYF

J gene: TRBJ1-5
clone size: -
V gene: TRBV7-6
D gene: -
CDR3 DNA: TGTGCCAGCAGCGGGGGGGGGGGTCATAGAAATCAGCCCCAGCATTTT
CDR3 protein: CASSGGGGHRNQPQHF

J gene: TRBJ1-2
clone size: few
V gene: TRBV4-1
D gene: TRBD1
CDR3 DNA: TGCGCCAGCAGCCAAGACAGGGGGCGATTCAACTATGGCTACACCTTC
CDR3 protein: CASSQDRGRFNYGYTF

J gene: TRBJ2-4
clone size: -
V gene: TRBV5-1
D gene: TRBD2
CDR3 DNA: TGCGCCAGCAGCCGCCCTAGCGGGGGGGCTTTCGAAGCCAAAAACATTCAGTACTTC
CDR3 protein: CASSRPSGGAFEAKNIQYF

J gene: TRBJ1-1
clone size: -
V gene: TRBV9
D gene: TRBD1
CDR3 DNA: TGTGCCAGCACCGATTCCGGGACAGGGGATGAAGCTTTCTTT
CDR3 protein: CASTDSGTGDEAFF

J gene: TRBJ2-1
clone size: many
V gene: TRBV7-8
D gene: -
CDR3 DNA: TGTGCCAGCAGCTTAGCCCACGCGGAGAGGCGACCCTACAATGAGCAGTTCTTC
CDR3 protein: CASSLAHAERRPYNEQFF

J gene: TRBJ1-1
clone size: few
V gene: TRBV12-3/TRBV12-4
D gene: -
CDR3 DNA: TGTGCCAGCAGCCCGCTTTGGGGGGACACTGAAGCTTTCTTT
CDR3 protein: CASSPLWGDTEAFF

J gene: TRBJ1-4
clone size: -
V gene: TRBV7-6
D gene: TRBD1
CDR3 DNA: TGTGCCAGCAGCCCCTTTGGGACAGGGTATGAAAAACTGTTTTTT
CDR3 protein: CASSPFGTGYEKLFF

J gene: TRBJ2-1
clone size: -
V gene: TRBV7-6
D gene: TRBD2
CDR3 DNA: TGTGCCAGCAGCTTTACTAGCGGGCCTCTCAATGAGCAGTTCTTC
CDR3 protein: CASSFTSGPLNEQFF

J gene: TRBJ1-2
clone size: once
V gene: TRBV13
D gene: -
CDR3 DNA: TGTGCCAGCAGCTCGGAGTCCCTCAACTATGGCTACACCTTC
CDR3 protein: CASSSESLNYGYTF

J gene: TRBJ1-1
clone size: many
V gene: TRBV6-2/TRBV6-3
D gene: -
CDR3 DNA: TGTGCCAGCAGCTACGCCCTCCTCGGCACTGAAGCTTTCTTT
CDR3 protein: CASSYALLGTEAFF

J gene: TRBJ1-1
clone size: -
V gene: TRBV7-9
D gene: TRBD1
CDR3 DNA: TGTGCCAGCAGCCCAGCTCGGACAGGCGTGACTGAAGCTTTCTTT
CDR3 protein: CASSPARTGVTEAFF

J gene: TRBJ1-1
clone size: -
V gene: TRBV14
D gene: -
CDR3 DNA: TGTGCCAGCAGCCAGCGGGACGACGGGCGGACTGAAGCTTTCTTT
CDR3 protein: CASSQRDDGRTEAFF

J gene: TRBJ1-1
clone size: -
V gene: TRBV4-1
D gene: -
CDR3 DNA: TGCGCCAGTAATTCGGGGGATGAAGCTTTCTTT
CDR3 protein: CASNSGDEAFF

J gene: TRBJ2-1
clone size: many
V gene: TRBV7-2
D gene: TRBD2
CDR3 DNA: TGTGCCAGCAGCATAAATAGCGGGGGGTCCTACAATGAGCAGTTCTTC
CDR3 protein: CASSINSGGSYNEQFF

J gene: TRBJ2-5
clone size: -
V gene: TRBV6-5
D gene: TRBD1
CDR3 DNA: TGTGCCAGCAGTCCGATTGAGGGACAGGTAAAGGAGACCCAGTACTTC
CDR3 protein: CASSPIEGQVKETQYF

J gene: TRBJ2-3
clone size: few
V gene: TRBV12-5
D gene: -
CDR3 DNA: TGTGCTAGTGGTTTGAACAGTCCAGGGACAGATACGCAGTATTTT
CDR3 protein: CASGLNSPGTDTQYF

J gene: TRBJ1-1
clone size: -
V gene: TRBV15
D gene: -
CDR3 DNA: TGTGCCACCAGCAGAGATTCGGTTCGGGCGGGGGAAGCTTTCTTT
CDR3 protein: CATSRDSVRAGEAFF

J gene: TRBJ1-6
clone size: -
V gene: TRBV19
D gene: TRBD1
CDR3 DNA: TGTGCCAGTAGGGGACAGGGTCCCTTGGCCCTCCACTTT
CDR3 protein: CASRGQGPLALHF

J gene: TRBJ1-1
clone size: -
V gene: TRBV10-3
D gene: -
CDR3 DNA: TGTGCCATCAACTTAGACAGATGGACTGAAGCTTTCTTT
CDR3 protein: CAINLDRWTEAFF

J gene: TRBJ2-7
clone size: many
V gene: TRBV7-2
D gene: -
CDR3 DNA: TGTGCCAGCAAGGTGGGGAGCTCCTACGAGCAGTACTTC
CDR3 protein: CASKVGSSYEQYF

J gene: TRBJ2-2
clone size: -
V gene: TRBV12-3/TRBV12-4
D gene: -
CDR3 DNA: TGTGCCAGCAGCCCGTTTAGAAACACCGGGGAGCTGTTTTTT
CDR3 protein: CASSPFRNTGELFF

J gene: TRBJ2-5
clone size: few
V gene: TRBV9
D gene: TRBD1
CDR3 DNA: TGTGCCAGCAGCGGGGGACAGGGGGCGGTGGAGACCCAGTACTTC
CDR3 protein: CASSGGQGAVETQYF

J gene: TRBJ2-3
clone size: once
V gene: TRBV5-1
D gene: -
CDR3 DNA: TGCGCCAGCAGCTTGCCTGTCAGCACAGATACGCAGTATTTT
CDR3 protein: CASSLPVSTDTQYF

J gene: TRBJ2-5
clone size: -
V gene: TRBV7-6
D gene: -
CDR3 DNA: TGTGCCAGCAGCACTACGGGCTTCCAAGAGGCCCAGTACTTC
CDR3 protein: CASSTTGFQEAQYF

J gene: TRBJ2-5
clone size: -
V gene: TRBV5-1
D gene: -
CDR3 DNA: TGCGCCAGCAGCGTGGGCGGCGGCAGTCGAGAGACCCAGTACTTC
CDR3 protein: CASSVGGGSRETQYF

J gene: TRBJ2-1
clone size: -
V gene: TRBV13
D gene: TRBD1
CDR3 DNA: TGTGCCAGCGGCGGTCGTTTGGGACAGGGGGGGGAGAAGCAGTTCTTC
CDR3 protein: CASGGRLGQGGEKQFF

J gene: TRBJ2-3
clone size: -
V gene: TRBV6-2/TRBV6-3
D gene: TRBD2
CDR3 DNA: TGTGCCAGCAGTTACTCGACCGGGGGGGCAACAGATACGCAGTATTTT
CDR3 protein: CASSYSTGGATDTQYF

J gene: TRBJ1-1
clone size: -
V gene: TRBV2
D gene: -
CDR3 DNA: TGTGCCAGCAGTGAAGTACAGGGGAACACTGAAGCTTTCTTT
CDR3 protein: CASSEVQGNTEAFF

J gene: TRBJ1-4
clone size: -
V gene: TRBV25-1
D gene: TRBD1
CDR3 DNA: TGTGCCAGCAGTGGACAGGGCGGTAATGAAAAACTGTTTTTT
CDR3 protein: CASSGQGGNEKLFF

J gene: TRBJ2-1
clone size: -
V gene: TRBV5-1
D gene: -
CDR3 DNA: TGCGCCAGCAGCCCAGGGGCATGGGATGAGCAGTTCTTC
CDR3 protein: CASSPGAWDEQFF

J gene: TRBJ1-2
clone size: few
V gene: TRBV20-1
D gene: -
CDR3 DNA: TGCAGTGCTAGAAGCCGAACAGCTAACTATGGCTACACCTTC
CDR3 protein: CSARSRTANYGYTF

J gene: TRBJ1-2
clone size: few
V gene: TRBV28
D gene: -
CDR3 DNA: TGTGCCAGCAGATCGACAACTAACTATGGCTACACCTTC
CDR3 protein: CASRSTTNYGYTF

J gene: TRBJ2-7
clone size: -
V gene: TRBV7-9
D gene: TRBD1
CDR3 DNA: TGTGCCAGCAGCTTAGGAGGACAGGGGGCTTACGAGCAGTACTTC
CDR3 protein: CASSLGGQGAYEQYF

J gene: TRBJ1-5
clone size: -
V gene: TRBV27
D gene: -
CDR3 DNA: TGTGCCAGCAGTCCCTGGGCGGGGGACCAGCCCCAGCATTTT
CDR3 protein: CASSPWAGDQPQHF

J gene: TRBJ2-5
clone size: few
V gene: TRBV10-3
D gene: -
CDR3 DNA: TGTGCCATCAGTGAGTCGCAGACCCTAAGGGCTCAAGAGACCCAGTACTTC
CDR3 protein: CAISESQTLRAQETQYF